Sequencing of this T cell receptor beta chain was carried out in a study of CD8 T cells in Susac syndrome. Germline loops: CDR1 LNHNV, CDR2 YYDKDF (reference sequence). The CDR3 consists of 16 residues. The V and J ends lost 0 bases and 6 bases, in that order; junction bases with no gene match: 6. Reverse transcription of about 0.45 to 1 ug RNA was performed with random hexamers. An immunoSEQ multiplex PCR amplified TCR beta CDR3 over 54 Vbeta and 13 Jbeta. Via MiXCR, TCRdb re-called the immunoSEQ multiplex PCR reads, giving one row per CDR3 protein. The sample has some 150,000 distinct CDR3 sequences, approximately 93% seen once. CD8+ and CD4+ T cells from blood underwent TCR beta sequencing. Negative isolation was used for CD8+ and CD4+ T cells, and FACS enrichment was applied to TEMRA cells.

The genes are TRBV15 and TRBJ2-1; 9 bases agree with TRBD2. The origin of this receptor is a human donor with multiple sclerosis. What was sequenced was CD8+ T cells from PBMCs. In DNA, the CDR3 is TGTGCCACCAGCAGAGATCGGCGGGGGGGCCCCAATGAGCAGTTCTTC. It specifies CATSRDRRGGPNEQFF.